These T cell receptor beta chains were read from a single sample in a study of technical replicates of blood from a handful of donors. The assay was immunoSEQ multiplex PCR, and TCRdb's table has in-frame clones only and misses some. The data hold about 100,000 clones, with roughly 94% observed a single time. Sequencing input: T cells isolated from PBMCs. All receptors come from a human donor in good health. The CDR3 runs from the conserved cysteine through the conserved F or W. The D gene is left open where the match is weak. Size is omitted from some rows. Given values are once, few, many or a class for expanded clones.

clone_size | j_call | cdr3_length | d_call | v_call | cdr3_aa | cdr3_nt
few | TRBJ1-1 | 14 | TRBD1 | TRBV4-1 | CASSQRDRFTEAFF | TGCGCCAGCAGCCAGAGGGACAGGTTCACGGAAGCTTTCTTT
. | TRBJ1-1 | 13 | . | TRBV9 | CASSTGGATEAFF | TGTGCCAGCAGCACTGGGGGGGCGACTGAAGCTTTCTTT
once | TRBJ2-1 | 18 | TRBD1 | TRBV29-1 | CSVGGTGGLAGVPNEQFF | TGCAGCGTTGGAGGGACAGGGGGCTTGGCGGGAGTACCCAATGAGCAGTTCTTC
once | TRBJ2-7 | 15 | TRBD2 | TRBV27 | CASSFRLAGSYEQYF | TGTGCCAGCAGTTTTCGTCTAGCGGGCTCCTACGAGCAGTACTTC
once | TRBJ2-1 | 14 | TRBD2 | TRBV5-4 | CASTLAGGRNEQFF | TGTGCCAGCACACTAGCGGGAGGGCGCAATGAGCAGTTCTTC
. | TRBJ1-4 | 19 | TRBD1 | TRBV5-3 | CARSADRVGACATNEKLFF | TGTGCCAGAAGCGCGGACAGGGTAGGTGCCTGTGCAACTAATGAAAAACTGTTTTTT
. | TRBJ2-2 | 16 | TRBD2 | TRBV5-1 | CASSLTSGRNTGELFF | TGCGCCAGCAGCTTGACTAGCGGGAGGAACACCGGGGAGCTGTTTTTT
. | TRBJ2-7 | 15 | TRBD2 | TRBV10-2 | CASLLTSGGSYEQYF | TGCGCCAGCCTTCTGACTAGCGGGGGGTCCTACGAGCAGTACTTC
. | TRBJ2-2 | 16 | TRBD2 | TRBV2 | CASSGLAGGPGGELFF | TGTGCCAGCAGTGGGCTAGCGGGAGGGCCGGGCGGGGAGCTGTTTTTT
. | TRBJ2-7 | 15 | TRBD2 | TRBV19 | CASSIILAAKYEQYF | TGTGCCAGTAGTATAATACTAGCGGCCAAGTACGAGCAGTACTTC